This TCR beta chain stems from a study of cytomegalovirus exposure and HLA in healthy donors. Overall study context: Across around 400 genotyped donors, 81% landed in the Caucasian-associated ancestry cluster. The study's findings and limits: Within an earlier analysis, most TCR beta V segments proved productive either about 90% or about 30% of the time.

The PCR used 60 Vbeta and 13 Jbeta primers. Data came from immunoSEQ multiplex PCR; TCRdb stores just in-frame clones and leaves some out. Among 150,000 to 200,000 clones listed, around four fifths were seen once. The CDR3 runs to 13 residues. The J segment lost 8 bases and the V segment lost 6 bases, leaving 4 bases of the junction unmatched. Germline CDR1 MGHRA, CDR2 YSYEKL. A note on this clone: Its antigen is unidentified.

The sequenced sample consisted of PBMCs. The rearrangement joins TRBV4-1 to TRBJ1-4; 9 nucleotides align to TRBD1. The sequence derives from a man younger than 30 in good health and CMV-seronegative. The CDR3 here is CASRRDREEKLFF. The CDR3, as DNA: TGCGCCAGCAGGCGGGACAGGGAGGAAAAACTGTTTTTT.